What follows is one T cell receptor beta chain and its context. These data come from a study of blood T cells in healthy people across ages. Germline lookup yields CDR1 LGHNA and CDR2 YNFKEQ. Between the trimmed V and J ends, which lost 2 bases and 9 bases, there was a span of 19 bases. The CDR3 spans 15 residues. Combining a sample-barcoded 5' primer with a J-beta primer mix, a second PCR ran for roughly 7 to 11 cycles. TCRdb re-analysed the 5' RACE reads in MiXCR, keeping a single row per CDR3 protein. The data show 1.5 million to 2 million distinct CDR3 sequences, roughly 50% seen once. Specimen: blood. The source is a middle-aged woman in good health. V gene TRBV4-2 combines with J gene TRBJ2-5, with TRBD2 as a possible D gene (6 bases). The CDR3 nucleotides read TGTGCCAGCAGCCAAACGACTGGAAGTTGGGAGGCCCAGTACTTC. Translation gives CASSQTTGSWEAQYF.